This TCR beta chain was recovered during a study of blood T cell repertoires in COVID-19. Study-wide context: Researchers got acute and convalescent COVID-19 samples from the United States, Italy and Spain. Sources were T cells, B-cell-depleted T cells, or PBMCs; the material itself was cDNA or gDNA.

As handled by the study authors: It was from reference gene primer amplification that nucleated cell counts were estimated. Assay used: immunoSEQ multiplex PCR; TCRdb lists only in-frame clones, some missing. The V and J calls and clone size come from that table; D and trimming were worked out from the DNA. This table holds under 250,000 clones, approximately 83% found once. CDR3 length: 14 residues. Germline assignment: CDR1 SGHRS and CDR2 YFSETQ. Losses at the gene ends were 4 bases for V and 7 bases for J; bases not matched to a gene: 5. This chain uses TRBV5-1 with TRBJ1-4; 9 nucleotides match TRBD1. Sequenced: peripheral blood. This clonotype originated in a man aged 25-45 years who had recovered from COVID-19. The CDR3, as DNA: TGCGCCAGCAGCCGTGGGACAGGGTCTGAAAAACTGTTTTTT. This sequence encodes CASSRGTGSEKLFF.